Listed here are 21 T cell receptor beta chains from one sample, sequenced in a study of blood T cell repertoires in COVID-19 (dated by TCRdb to the early 2020s). The receptor library was made with the immunoSEQ multiplex PCR assay. The table was pulled from immuneACCESS by TCRdb, which kept in-frame rearrangements only. Such tables lose some clones; where checked, under half of the loss comes from unresolved V genes, and the rest has no known cause. The sample yields 90,000 to 130,000 clones; approximately 90% were counted once. The ten most abundant clones make up less than 3.5% of the sample. The sequencing sample was made of peripheral blood. The receptors were sampled from a woman between 50 and 59 years old with acute or convalescent COVID-19.

This chain uses TRBV30 with TRBJ2-5; D may be TRBD1 (7 bases). Germline lookup yields CDR1 GTSNPN and CDR2 SVGIG (reference sequence). There are 16 residues in the CDR3. Trimming pared 0 bases from V and 1 base from J, leaving 15 bases between. Here the CDR3 reads CAWSVLGGTAQETQYF. CDR3 bases: TGTGCCTGGAGTGTACTAGGGGGGACAGCCCAAGAGACCCAGTACTTC.

The chain combines TRBV10-3 with TRBJ2-2; 11 nucleotides line up with TRBD1. Germline CDR1 is ENHRY and CDR2 is SYGVKD. After removal of 5 bases from V and 4 bases from J, the junction contained 3 bases not matched to a gene. The CDR3 contains 15 residues. CDR3: CAISPGQGGTGELFF. DNA of the CDR3: TGTGCCATCAGTCCGGGACAGGGGGGCACCGGGGAGCTGTTTTTT.

The chain recombines TRBV7-9 with TRBJ1-4; the match to TRBD1 covers 7 bases. Germline V lookup: CDR1 SEHNR, CDR2 FQNEAQ (reference sequence). J gave up 3 bases and V 0 bases, and 1 base lay outside the gene matches. The CDR3 loop spans 15 amino acids. The CDR3 nucleotides are TGTGCCAGCAGCTTAGCGCAGGGGGCTAATGAAAAACTGTTTTTT. This gives the protein CASSLAQGANEKLFF.

The CDR3 loop reads CASSPGLSSQETQYF. The CDR3 nucleotides are TGTGCCAGCAGTCCGGGACTGTCGAGCCAAGAGACCCAGTACTTC. This chain links TRBV2 with TRBJ2-5, with D possibly matching TRBD2 (6 bases). The V gene lost 5 bases and the J gene lost 1 base, with 14 bases spanning the gap. The CDR3 is made up of 15 amino acids. Germline loops: CDR1 SNHLY, CDR2 FYNNEI.

This rearrangement joins TRBV19 to TRBJ1-5, with 7 bases identical to TRBD1. With 6 bases clipped from V and 5 bases from J, the junction kept 4 bases outside the gene matches. Germline values: CDR1 LNHDA, CDR2 SQIVND (reference sequence). The CDR3 is made up of 13 amino acids. The CDR3 here is CASSGTAHQPQHF. CDR3 in DNA: TGTGCCAGTAGCGGGACAGCTCATCAGCCCCAGCATTTT.

The chain links TRBV4-2 to TRBJ2-7, with 7 bases that match TRBD1. After removal of 4 bases from V and 0 bases from J, the junction contained 6 bases not matched to a gene. The CDR3 totals 15 residues. The germline CDR1 and CDR2 sequences are LGHNA and YNFKEQ. DNA of the CDR3: TGTGCCAGCAGCCTGGGACAGCCGATCTCCTACGAGCAGTACTTC. Its protein is CASSLGQPISYEQYF.

In this sample, this clone turned up a few times. The V gene is TRBV2, the J gene TRBJ2-2; D not resolved. V lost 2 bases and J lost 1, with 5 bases in between. Germline lookup yields CDR1 SNHLY and CDR2 FYNNEI. The CDR3 sequence is 14 residues long. CDR3 coding DNA: TGTGCCAGCAGTGAAAGCTGGAACACCGGGGAGCTGTTTTTT. This codes for CASSESWNTGELFF.

The rearrangement uses TRBV7-8 and TRBJ2-7, with TRBD2 as a possible D gene (6 bases). Germline V gene data show CDR1 as SGHVS and CDR2 as FQNEAQ. V was shortened by 1 base and J by 2 bases, with 12 bases between the two germline ends. The CDR3 totals 15 residues. The DNA for the CDR3 is TGTGCCAGCAGCTTAGAACCAGCGGGCACCTACGAGCAGTACTTC. It yields the protein CASSLEPAGTYEQYF.

V is TRBV6-5 and J is TRBJ1-3, with D unresolved. Germline V gene data show CDR1 as MNHEY and CDR2 as SVGAGI. There are 16 residues in the CDR3. V lost 0 bases to trimming and J lost 0 bases, with 9 bases between them. The CDR3 is CASSYSQYGSGNTIYF. For the CDR3, the DNA is TGTGCCAGCAGTTACTCACAGTATGGCTCTGGAAACACCATATATTTT.

In the case of this clone: Other DNA sequences from this sample encode an identical CDR3 as well. The rearrangement links TRBV30 to TRBJ2-7; the D gene is possibly TRBD2 (6 bases). Germline V gene sequence: CDR1 GTSNPN, CDR2 SVGIG (reference sequence). V was clipped by 5 bases and J by 2 bases, with 7 bases between them. The CDR3 totals 11 residues. The CDR3, as DNA: TGTGCCTGGTCGGGGGCCTACGAGCAGTACTTC. Residues: CAWSGAYEQYF.

The rearrangement links TRBV29-1 to TRBJ2-5; TRBD1 matches at 10 bases. J was trimmed by 7 bases and V by 7 bases; bases with no gene match: 15. Germline V gene lookup returns CDR1 SQVTM and CDR2 ANQGSEA. The length of the CDR3 is 15 residues. The DNA of the CDR3 is TGCAGCGCGCCCGGGACAGGGGACAATATCTGGACCCAGTACTTC. Its protein is CSAPGTGDNIWTQYF.

The chain links TRBV28 to TRBJ1-2; TRBD1 might be the D (6 bases). The V and J ends lost 5 bases and 8 bases respectively, with 12 bases between them. This CDR3 spans 12 amino acids. The V gene's germline CDR1 is MDHEN and CDR2 SYDVKM. The CDR3 DNA sequence: TGTGCCAGCAGTCTTTTACAGGGAGGCTACACCTTC. This sequence encodes CASSLLQGGYTF.

The V call is TRBV5-1, the J call TRBJ2-1; 14 nucleotides agree with TRBD2. CDR3 length: 15 residues. V lost 3 bases to trimming and J lost 8 bases; unmatched junction nucleotides: 4. Germline values: CDR1 SGHRS, CDR2 YFSETQ. The CDR3 protein is CASSSGTSGSYEQFF. In DNA, the CDR3 is TGCGCCAGCAGCTCCGGGACTAGCGGGAGCTATGAGCAGTTCTTC.

The V and J genes are TRBV13 and TRBJ2-1, with 7 bases matching TRBD2. The V and J ends lost 5 bases and 3 bases, in that order; junction bases with no gene match: 7. CDR3 length equals 15 residues. CDR1 is PRHDT and CDR2 is FYEKMQ in the germline V gene (reference sequence). CDR3 protein: CASSRAGLNYNEQFF. The CDR3 bases are TGTGCCAGCAGCCGAGCGGGACTTAACTACAATGAGCAGTTCTTC.

The genes are TRBV13 and TRBJ2-2; 8 bases are shared with TRBD2. The CDR3 covers 15 residues. Per germline, CDR1 PRHDT and CDR2 FYEKMQ (reference sequence). V shed 3 bases, J shed 4 bases, and the junction held 4 bases outside the gene matches. The CDR3 is CASSLRGAGTGELFF. The CDR3 DNA reads TGTGCCAGCAGCTTGCGGGGGGCAGGCACCGGGGAGCTGTTTTTT.

This clone was counted once. This chain uses TRBV4-1 with TRBJ2-1; D might be TRBD1 (6 bases). Germline loops: CDR1 MGHRA, CDR2 YSYEKL. The CDR3 spans 14 residues. V was trimmed by 0 bases and J by 6 bases, leaving 9 bases between them. CDR3 nucleotides: TGCGCCAGCAGCCAAGACCAGGGGCCCAATGAGCAGTTCTTC. It encodes CASSQDQGPNEQFF.

The chain is built from TRBV15 and TRBJ2-5; 11 bases align to TRBD2. The germline gives CDR1 LNHNV, CDR2 YYDKDF (reference sequence). J lost 4 bases, V lost 3 bases, and 7 bases had no gene match. The CDR3 runs 16 residues. The CDR3 spells CATSRDSGRAGETQYF. In DNA, the CDR3 is TGTGCCACCAGCAGGGATAGCGGGAGGGCGGGAGAGACCCAGTACTTC.

This rearrangement joins TRBV28 to TRBJ1-5, with TRBD1 matching 7 bases. This CDR3 has 14 residues. Germline V gives CDR1 MDHEN, CDR2 SYDVKM. V lost 6 bases and J lost 4; bases outside the gene matches: 6. Written as DNA, the CDR3 is TGTGCCAGCAGACGCGACAGGGAAAATCAGCCCCAGCATTTT. It translates to CASRRDRENQPQHF.

This clone has a single count. The V call is TRBV10-2, the J call TRBJ2-7; TRBD2 matches at 13 bases. CDR3 length equals 19 residues. The V gene's germline CDR1 is WSHSY and CDR2 SAAADI. V gave up 5 bases and J gave up 0 bases; unmatched junction bases: 13. The CDR3, as DNA: TGCGCCAGCAGTCCGCCACTAGCGGGAGGGACTGCCCTCTCCTACGAGCAGTACTTC. It yields the protein CASSPPLAGGTALSYEQYF.

This clone was detected only once. This chain links TRBV27 with TRBJ2-4; 8 bases match TRBD1. J was trimmed by 0 bases and V by 5 bases; bases with no gene match: 6. Per the germline V gene, CDR1 is MNHEY and CDR2 is SMNVEV (reference sequence). This CDR3 comprises 16 residues. In DNA, the CDR3 is TGTGCCAGCAGTCCCTTGACAGGGGTAGCCAAAAACATTCAGTACTTC. Translating gives CASSPLTGVAKNIQYF.

This sequence joins TRBV6-5 and TRBJ2-7, with D unclear. Germline V gene sequence: CDR1 MNHEY, CDR2 SVGAGI. The V gene lost 4 bases and the J gene lost 3 bases, with 10 bases spanning the gap. The CDR3 contains 13 residues. As DNA, the CDR3 is TGTGCCAGCAGTTTACTGGGCCACTACGAGCAGTACTTC. Translation: CASSLLGHYEQYF.